A selection of T cell receptor beta chains follows, all from one sample in a study of blood T cells in healthy people across ages. From the 5' RACE reads, TCRdb called clonotypes with MiXCR, one entry per CDR3 protein. This sample has roughly 730,000 distinct CDR3 sequences, with about 56% found just once. The sequenced material came from blood. Receptors were obtained from a man aged 35-49 years in good health. The CDR3 runs from the conserved cysteine through the conserved F or W. The D gene is left open where the match is weak. Clone size is given for some rows only: seen once, a few or many times, or a class if the clone is expanded.

v_call,j_call,clone_size,d_call,cdr3_aa,cdr3_nt
TRBV12-3/TRBV12-4,TRBJ2-3,.,.,CASGRAGLKDTQYF,TGTGCCTCCGGCCGGGCAGGGCTCAAGGATACGCAGTATTTT
TRBV20-1,TRBJ2-7,few,.,CSARGPGDYEQYF,TGCAGTGCTAGAGGGCCGGGTGACTACGAGCAGTACTTC
TRBV29-1,TRBJ2-5,few,.,CSVEKGEGETQYF,TGCAGCGTTGAGAAAGGGGAAGGGGAGACCCAGTACTTC
TRBV28,TRBJ2-5,.,TRBD2,CASSPSASGREQYF,TGTGCCAGCAGTCCATCTGCGTCAGGGAGGGAGCAGTACTTC
TRBV6-1,TRBJ2-7,.,.,CASILGTYAYEQYF,TGTGCCAGCATCCTGGGGACTTACGCCTACGAGCAGTACTTC
TRBV6-2/TRBV6-3,TRBJ2-7,few,TRBD2,CASTTSGSGYEQYF,TGTGCCAGCACAACTAGCGGGAGTGGATACGAGCAGTACTTC
TRBV28,TRBJ2-1,.,TRBD1,CASAVGGTGYFDEQFF,TGTGCCAGCGCGGTCGGGGGGACAGGGTATTTTGATGAGCAGTTCTTC
TRBV29-1,TRBJ2-7,.,.,CSVGGPRYEQYF,TGCAGCGTTGGGGGACCTCGCTACGAGCAGTACTTC
TRBV5-5,TRBJ2-7,.,.,CASYPAGGSSYEQYF,TGTGCCAGCTACCCCGCTGGGGGGAGCTCCTACGAGCAGTACTTC
TRBV20-1,TRBJ1-2,.,.,CSARDARGSLYGYTF,TGCAGTGCTAGAGATGCCCGTGGGTCTCTCTATGGCTACACCTTC